Sequencing of this T cell receptor (beta chain) was carried out in a study of OX40 agonist ivuxolimab in advanced cancers. Study summary: Every patient in dose escalation had hepatocellular carcinoma, melanoma, renal cell or head and neck cancer. Prior checkpoint blockade (anti-PD-1, anti-PD-L1 or anti-CTLA-4) was permitted; around 37% had it.

V lost 0 bases and J 3 bases, leaving 12 bases between the germline ends. Looked up from germline, CDR1 is SGHTA and CDR2 is FQGNSA. This CDR3 has 15 amino acids. Clones were sequenced by immunoSEQ multiplex PCR, and TCRdb holds only the in-frame ones, with some missing. The repertoire holds tens of thousands of clones, with 81% as singletons. The material was CD4+ or CD8+ T cells sorted from blood, obtained in a trial of the OX40 agonist ivuxolimab. V is TRBV7-2 and J is TRBJ2-7; D unclear. The clonotype comes from an adult with an advanced solid tumor such as melanoma, head and neck, liver or kidney cancer. The CDR3 reads CASSLASTQNYEQYF. CDR3 bases: TGTGCCAGCAGCTTAGCTTCTACACAGAACTACGAGCAGTACTTC.